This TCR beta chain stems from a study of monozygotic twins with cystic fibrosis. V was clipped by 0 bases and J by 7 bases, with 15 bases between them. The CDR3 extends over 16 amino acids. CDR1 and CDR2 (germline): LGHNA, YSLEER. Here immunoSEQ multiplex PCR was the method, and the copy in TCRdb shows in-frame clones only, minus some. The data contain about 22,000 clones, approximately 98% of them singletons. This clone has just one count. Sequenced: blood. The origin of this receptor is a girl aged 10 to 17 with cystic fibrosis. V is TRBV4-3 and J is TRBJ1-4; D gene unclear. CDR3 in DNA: TGCGCCAGCAGCCAAGACATCGCTGCCCATAGTGAAAAACTGTTTTTT. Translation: CASSQDIAAHSEKLFF.